The TCR beta chain under discussion was sequenced for a study of cytomegalovirus exposure and HLA in healthy donors. Overall study context: A prior study identified approximately 120 million unique TCR beta sequences from 180 million or so T cells.

The ends were cut back, 5 bases at V and 2 bases at J, with 9 bases in the middle. Germline lookup yields CDR1 SGHVS and CDR2 FNYEAQ. The CDR3 covers 13 residues. In the PCR, 60 Vbeta and 13 Jbeta primers were used. The table came from immunoSEQ multiplex PCR; TCRdb's copy has only in-frame clones and leaves some out. The sample lists around 140,000 clones, roughly 82% occurring once. Of note for this clone: Antigen unknown.

Findings and limits, study-wide: Serostatus for CMV was the only available immune exposure information. The authors later linked a missense DCLRE1C variant to TCR beta V- and J-gene trimming. Rare sequences made up most TCRs, while some public TCRs were found in many donors.

The sequencing input was PBMCs. The chain recombines TRBV7-6 with TRBJ1-1; possibly TRBD1 for D (5 bases). The sequence derives from a man aged 30-40 years in good health and CMV-seronegative. CDR3 sequence reads: CASSKRGNTEAFF. In nucleotides, the CDR3 is TGTGCCAGCAGCAAAAGGGGTAACACTGAAGCTTTCTTT.